This entry lists 9 T cell receptor beta chains sequenced from one sample in a study of vaccination and CD4 T cells after COVID-19. Sequenced with the Oncomine TCR Beta short-read assay was DNA taken from cultured CD4+ T cells. Using its own MiXCR run on the PCR reads, TCRdb lists one record per CDR3 protein. The sample carries 16,000 or so distinct CDR3 sequences, about 45% recorded once. Antigen specificity for these receptors is unknown. The time point denotes: late sampling 161 to 241 days after vaccination in a few convalescent patients. Treatment here: roughly 11-day PBMC culture with coronavirus spike peptide pools or control peptides (ViraFEST assay). This material consisted of CD4+ T cells from blood, cultured in vitro, taken about 7 months after SARS-CoV-2 vaccination. All receptors come from a human donor who had recovered from COVID-19.

This chain links TRBV20-1 with TRBJ1-2; 9 nucleotides line up with TRBD1. The germline gives CDR1 DFQATT, CDR2 SNEGSKA (reference sequence). The CDR3 runs 14 residues. The V segment lost 1 base and the J segment 3 bases; nucleotides outside the gene matches: 3. The CDR3 nucleotides are TGCAGTGCTAGAGGCCGACAGGGGGACTATGGCTACACCTTC. This gives the protein CSARGRQGDYGYTF.

This clonotype was observed a few times. The chain uses TRBV7-9 and TRBJ2-1; maybe TRBD2 (6 bases). The CDR3 length is 12 residues. V gave up 5 bases and J gave up 14 bases, with 16 bases separating them. CDR1 and CDR2 (germline): SEHNR, FQNEAQ (reference sequence). In DNA form, the CDR3 reads TGTGCCAGCAGCGGCGGGGTGGACCCGAAGTTCTTC. Translated, it gives CASSGGVDPKFF. Using reference TRBV7-9 and TRBJ2-1 for the parts outside the CDR3, the full variable domain is DTGVSQNPRHKITKRGQNVTFRCDPISEHNRLYWYRQTLGQGPEFLTYFQNEAQLEKSRLLSDRFSAERPKGSFSTLEIQRTEQGDSAMYLCASSGGVDPKFFGPGTRLTVL.

As for this clonotype: One end of the junction is discordant with germline, which a read error may explain. The chain's CDR3 is CASSPRAQSSSLHF. The CDR3 nucleotides are TGTGCCAGCAGCCCCCGGGCCCAGAGTTCATCCCTCCACTTT. The gene calls are TRBV6-1 and TRBJ1-6; D is unresolved. CDR3 length equals 14 residues. CDR1 is MNHNS and CDR2 is SASEGT in the germline V gene.

The chain couples TRBV12-3 or TRBV12-4 to TRBJ1-2; D call uncertain. V lost 3 bases to trimming and J lost 11 bases, with 16 bases between them. This CDR3 contains 13 residues. The CDR3 loop reads CASSFSPGMRYTF. The CDR3 region has the DNA TGTGCCAGCAGTTTTAGTCCCGGGATGCGATACACCTTC.

This clonotype was detected only a few times. J is TRBJ2-5 and V is TRBV11-2; D uncertain. The germline V gene encodes CDR1 SGHAT and CDR2 FQNNGV. The V end lost 7 bases, the J end lost 4 bases, and 16 bases lay between the germline ends. The CDR3 contains 14 residues. CDR3 in DNA: TGTGCCAGCACCTCATCCCTGTGGGCAGAGACCCAGTACTTC. This translates into CASTSSLWAETQYF.

The chain uses TRBV27 and TRBJ2-3, with 12 bases that match TRBD2. There are 15 residues in the CDR3. The germline V gene encodes CDR1 MNHEY and CDR2 SMNVEV (reference sequence). V lost 4 bases, J lost 4 bases, and 3 bases stayed unmatched. CDR3: CASSSSGGAADTQYF. Written as DNA, the CDR3 is TGTGCCAGCAGTTCTAGCGGGGGGGCGGCAGATACGCAGTATTTT.

CDR3 nucleotide sequence: TGTGCCAGCTCAACTTCTAACGGGGGGTACAATGAGCAGTTCTTC. It codes for CASSTSNGGYNEQFF. The chain carries TRBV18 and TRBJ2-1, with 7 bases identical to TRBD2. This CDR3 has 15 amino acids. With 5 bases clipped from V and 4 bases from J, the junction kept 8 bases outside the gene matches. Germline CDR1 reads KGHSH; CDR2 reads LQKENI.

This clonotype was counted a few times. This chain connects TRBV20-1 to TRBJ1-2; D remains unclear. V was clipped by 6 bases and J by 4 bases, with 18 bases between them. The CDR3 has 14 residues. Germline-derived CDR1 and CDR2 are DFQATT and SNEGSKA (reference sequence). The CDR3 bases are TGCAGTGCCCGAGGGTCTGACACCGCCTATGGCTACACCTTC. It codes for CSARGSDTAYGYTF.

The gene calls are TRBV7-3 and TRBJ2-1; 8 bases are a match to TRBD2. Germline V CDR1 and CDR2: SGHTA, FQGTGA. V lost 5 bases, J lost 9 bases, and 6 bases stayed unmatched. The CDR3 loop spans 13 amino acids. The CDR3 region is CASSPRTSLEQFF. CDR3 sequence (DNA): TGTGCCAGCAGCCCCAGGACTAGCCTTGAGCAGTTCTTC.